This entry lists 5 T cell receptor beta chains sequenced from one sample in a study of a mutant IDH1 vaccine in newly diagnosed glioma. The time point was: baseline, week 1 (first vaccination visit). Treatment of the sample: pre-vaccination baseline after standard-of-care therapy. Assay: immunoSEQ multiplex PCR; the TCRdb copy retains only in-frame clones and omits some. The sample comprises 50,000 to 75,000 clones, more than 85% of which are singletons, and roughly 2.7% rests with the top ten. The material sequenced was PBMCs, taken from a glioma patient treated with radiotherapy, temozolomide or both. The receptors here all came from a middle-aged man with glioma.

This rearrangement joins TRBV4-1 to TRBJ1-3; no firm D call. Trimming removed 0 bases from V and 0 bases from J, with 12 bases in between. This CDR3 has 17 residues. Germline-derived CDR1 and CDR2 are MGHRA and YSYEKL. CDR3 residues: CASSQDIGSFSGNTIYF. CDR3 DNA sequence: TGCGCCAGCAGCCAAGATATTGGCAGCTTCTCTGGAAACACCATATATTTT.

This chain uses TRBV19 with TRBJ2-2; maybe TRBD2 (5 bases). Trimming left V 9 bases short and J 3 bases short, with 8 bases between. CDR3 length: 12 residues. The V gene's germline CDR1 is LNHDA and CDR2 SQIVND (reference sequence). In nucleotides, the CDR3 is TGTGCCAGCCAACTAGACACCGGGGAGCTGTTTTTT. It yields the protein CASQLDTGELFF.

This chain's CDR3 is CASSEEQGRAFF. CDR3 nucleotides: TGTGCCAGCAGTGAGGAGCAGGGACGAGCTTTCTTT. This sequence joins TRBV2 and TRBJ1-1; D is possibly TRBD1 (5 bases). Germline CDR1 is SNHLY and CDR2 is FYNNEI. Trimming shortened V by 3 bases and J by 10 bases, and 12 bases separated the two germline ends. The CDR3 totals 12 residues.

The CDR3 protein is CASSEAWGGYNEQFF. The CDR3 nucleotides read TGTGCCAGCAGTGAAGCGTGGGGGGGATACAATGAGCAGTTCTTC. The chain joins TRBV6-1 to TRBJ2-1; 7 bases agree with TRBD2. The ends lost 0 bases at V and 4 bases at J; junction bases unmatched: 3. CDR3 length: 15 amino acids. Germline values: CDR1 MNHNS, CDR2 SASEGT.

The V gene is TRBV4-1, the J gene TRBJ2-5; D might be TRBD1 or TRBD2, each matching 5 bases. Germline CDR1 is MGHRA and CDR2 is YSYEKL. Trimming took off 5 bases at V and 5 bases at J, with 15 bases between the two ends. The CDR3 runs 14 residues. The CDR3 here is CASSDGGSSETQYF. CDR3 in DNA: TGCGCCAGCAGCGATGGGGGAAGCTCGGAGACCCAGTACTTC.